This T cell receptor beta chain was documented in a study of shared clonotypes between healthy human individuals. Findings of the study overall: Among donors, sharing of clonotypes was expected to be affected by sequencing depth.

It was CD45RO-negative cells, positively selected for CCR7, that made up naive CD8 cells, with terminally differentiated effector memory CD45RA+ cells excluded. Points on this clone: What it recognizes is unknown.

The CDR3 extends over 15 amino acids. CDR1 LNHDA and CDR2 SQIVND come from the germline V gene (reference sequence). Trimming took 5 bases from V and 7 from J, leaving 21 bases between them. The sorted-subset replicate PCRs were given about 210 ng DNA, which is around 29,000 T cell genomes. Using immunoSEQ multiplex PCR, the repertoire was profiled, and TCRdb retains in-frame clones only, with some absent. The table records a few million clones, around 93% of them present only once. Sequenced: naive CD8+ T cells from PBMCs. The V gene is TRBV19, the J gene TRBJ2-7; D is possibly TRBD1 (7 bases). The clonotype originates from a man between 18 and 29 years old in good health. Some clones in this sample may be carry-over from other donors' samples. The CDR3 sequence: CASSALTGTLKEQYF. CDR3 DNA: TGTGCCAGTAGTGCCTTGACAGGGACTCTCAAAGAGCAGTACTTC.